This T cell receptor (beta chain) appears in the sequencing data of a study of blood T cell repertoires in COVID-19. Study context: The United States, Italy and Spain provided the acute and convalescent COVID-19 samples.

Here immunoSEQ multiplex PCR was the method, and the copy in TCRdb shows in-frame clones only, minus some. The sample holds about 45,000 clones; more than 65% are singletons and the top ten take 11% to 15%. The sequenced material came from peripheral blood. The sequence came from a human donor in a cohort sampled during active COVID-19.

This chain's CDR3 is CASNLDRLMGEQFF. In DNA form, the CDR3 reads TGTGCCAGCAACCTGGACAGGCTGATGGGTGAGCAGTTCTTC. The rearrangement links TRBV7-2 to TRBJ2-1; 7 bases are shared with TRBD1. The V gene's germline CDR1 is SGHTA and CDR2 FQGNSA. V trimming: 7 bases; J trimming: 9 bases; junction bases outside the gene matches: 12. The CDR3 extends over 14 amino acids.